A single sample is the source of the 12 T cell receptor beta chains below, sequenced in a study of metastatic and nonmetastatic thyroid tumors. TCRdb re-called the PCR reads via MiXCR. The table includes 25,000 to 35,000 clones, 20% to 25% detected once. Each patient went into thyroid surgery without having received any treatment. Material: blood. These receptors all stem from a female donor with papillary thyroid cancer or a benign thyroid nodule (not recorded which). Some clones in this sample may be carry-over from other donors' samples.

This clone came up many times. J is TRBJ2-2 and V is TRBV5-8, with TRBD2 as a possible D gene (6 bases). V was trimmed by 2 bases and J by 6 bases, leaving 11 bases between them. The CDR3 runs to 14 residues. CDR1 is SGHTS, CDR2 YDEGEE, per germline. The CDR3 DNA follows: TGTGCCAGCAGCTTTAGCGGCGGCGCCGGGGAGCTGTTTTTT. The encoded protein is CASSFSGGAGELFF.

The table lists this clone with many counts. The chain has TRBV2 and TRBJ1-1; the match to TRBD1 covers 8 bases. After removal of 10 bases from V and 0 bases from J, the junction contained 4 bases not matched to a gene. Germline loops: CDR1 SNHLY, CDR2 FYNNEI. CDR3 size: 13 residues. The CDR3 coding sequence is TGTGCCAACCGACAGGGGATGAACACTGAAGCTTTCTTT. Amino acid sequence: CANRQGMNTEAFF.

This clone was seen many times. The rearrangement links TRBV19 to TRBJ1-2; 9 nucleotides agree with TRBD1. Germline V CDR1 and CDR2: LNHDA, SQIVND (reference sequence). V dropped 4 bases and J dropped 7; count of bases not matched to a gene: 7. The length of the CDR3 is 14 residues. This CDR3 reads CASSKPGQGRGYTF. DNA of the CDR3: TGTGCCAGTAGTAAGCCGGGACAGGGTCGTGGCTACACCTTC.

This clone was counted ten times or more. The chain carries TRBV20-1 and TRBJ2-1; D call uncertain. Germline V gene lookup returns CDR1 DFQATT and CDR2 SNEGSKA (reference sequence). The germline V and J ends were trimmed by 6 bases and 9 bases, with 12 bases remaining between them. CDR3 length equals 11 residues. The CDR3 loop reads CSAGQLGEQFF. As DNA, the CDR3 is TGCAGTGCCGGGCAACTGGGTGAGCAGTTCTTC.

About this clone itself: A read error may produce the germline difference seen at one junction end. The chain couples TRBV9 to TRBJ1-2; a possible D gene is TRBD1 (5 bases). The germline gives CDR1 SGDLS, CDR2 YYNGEE. The CDR3 runs to 13 residues. The chain's CDR3 is CASLRARGYGHTF. CDR3 in DNA: TGTGCCAGTTTGCGGGCCCGGGGCTATGGCCACACCTTC.

In this sample, this clone turned up many times. The junction shows a germline mismatch at one end, possibly a read error. The chain is built from TRBV7-2 and TRBJ2-3, with a weak D call TRBD2 (5 bases). The germline V gene has CDR1 SGHTA and CDR2 FQGNSA. CDR3 length equals 13 residues. CDR3 residues: CASSIASSDTQYF. The CDR3 DNA is TGTGCCAGCAGCATAGCGTCTAGCGATACGCAGTATTTT. Full variable domain (remainder filled in from reference TRBV7-2 and TRBJ2-3): GAGVSQSPSNKVTEKGKDVELRCDPISGHTALYWYRQSLGQGLEFLIYFQGNSAPDKSGLPSDRFSAERTGGSVSTLTIQRTQQEDSAVYLCASSIASSDTQYFGPGTRLTVL.

This clone occurred many times. This rearrangement joins TRBV5-1 to TRBJ1-1; no firm D call. V lost 4 bases and J 6 bases, leaving 13 bases between the germline ends. This CDR3 has 13 residues. CDR1 is SGHRS, CDR2 YFSETQ, per germline. CDR3 bases: TGCGCCAGCAGCCCCACGATAGGAGCTGAAGCTTTCTTT. As protein: CASSPTIGAEAFF.

The table lists this clone with a few counts. The chain joins TRBV28 to TRBJ2-1, with D possibly being TRBD2 (5 bases). The germline V gene has CDR1 MDHEN and CDR2 SYDVKM. Deletions cut 8 bases from V and 3 bases from J, with 26 bases between. This CDR3 has 18 residues. This CDR3 is CASGREAGVAVGYNEQFF. Here the CDR3 DNA reads TGTGCCAGCGGACGGGAAGCCGGGGTAGCTGTAGGCTACAATGAGCAGTTCTTC.

This clone occurred many times. V usage is TRBV18 and J usage is TRBJ1-1; D is possibly TRBD1 (5 bases). Trimming shortened V by 0 bases and J by 5 bases, and 13 bases separated the two germline ends. Germline V lookup: CDR1 KGHSH, CDR2 LQKENI. This CDR3 has 15 amino acids. CDR3 region: CASSPPGAIGTEAFF. The CDR3 DNA follows: TGTGCCAGCTCACCACCTGGGGCAATTGGGACTGAAGCTTTCTTT.

This clone occurred a few times. V is TRBV6-1 and J is TRBJ2-5; 7 bases are shared with TRBD1. Germline V lookup: CDR1 MNHNS, CDR2 SASEGT. CDR3 size: 12 residues. The ends lost 6 bases at V and 4 bases at J; junction bases unmatched: 2. The CDR3 DNA is TGTGCCAGCAGCAACAGGGGAGAGACCCAGTACTTC. Its translation is CASSNRGETQYF.

J is TRBJ2-6 and V is TRBV6-5, with TRBD1 matching over 8 bases. From germline, CDR1 is MNHEY and CDR2 SVGAGI. The CDR3 is made up of 15 amino acids. The V and J ends lost 4 bases and 13 bases, in that order; junction bases with no gene match: 12. CDR3 coding DNA: TGTGCCAGCAGTTTCTCCCGTAAGGGACAGGCGGTCCTGACTTTC. Its translation is CASSFSRKGQAVLTF.

This clone was seen at least ten times. V gene TRBV5-4 combines with J gene TRBJ1-6, with 9 bases aligning to TRBD1. Germline CDR1 is SGHNT and CDR2 is YYREEE (reference sequence). CDR3 size: 15 residues. Trimming cost V 4 bases and J 7 bases; bases outside gene matches: 6. For the CDR3, the DNA is TGTGCCAGCAGCCGGTCGACAGGGGGGAATTCACCCCTCCACTTT. This encodes CASSRSTGGNSPLHF. The whole variable domain, remainder taken from reference TRBV5-4 and TRBJ1-6, is ETGVTQSPTHLIKTRGQQVTLRCSSQSGHNTVSWYQQALGQGPQFIFQYYREEENGRGNFPPRFSGLQFPNYSSELNVNALELDDSALYLCASSRSTGGNSPLHFGNGTRLTVT.